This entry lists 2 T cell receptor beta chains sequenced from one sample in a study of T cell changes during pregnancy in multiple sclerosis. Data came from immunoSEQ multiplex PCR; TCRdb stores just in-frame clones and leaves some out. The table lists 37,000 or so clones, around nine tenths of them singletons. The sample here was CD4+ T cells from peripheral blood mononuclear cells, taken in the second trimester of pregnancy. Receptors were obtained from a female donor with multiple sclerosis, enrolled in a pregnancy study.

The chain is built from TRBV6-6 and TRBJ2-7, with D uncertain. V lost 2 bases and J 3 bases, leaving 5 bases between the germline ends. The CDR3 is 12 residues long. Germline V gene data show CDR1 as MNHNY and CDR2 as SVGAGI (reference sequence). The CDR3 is CASSYMSYEQYF. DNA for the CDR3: TGTGCCAGCAGTTACATGAGCTACGAGCAGTACTTC.

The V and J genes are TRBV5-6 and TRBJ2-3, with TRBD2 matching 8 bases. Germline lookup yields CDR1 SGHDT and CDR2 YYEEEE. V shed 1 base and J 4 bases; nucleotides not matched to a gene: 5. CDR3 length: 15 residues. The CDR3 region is CASSLTSGSADTQYF. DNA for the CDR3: TGTGCCAGCAGCTTGACTAGCGGAAGTGCAGATACGCAGTATTTT.